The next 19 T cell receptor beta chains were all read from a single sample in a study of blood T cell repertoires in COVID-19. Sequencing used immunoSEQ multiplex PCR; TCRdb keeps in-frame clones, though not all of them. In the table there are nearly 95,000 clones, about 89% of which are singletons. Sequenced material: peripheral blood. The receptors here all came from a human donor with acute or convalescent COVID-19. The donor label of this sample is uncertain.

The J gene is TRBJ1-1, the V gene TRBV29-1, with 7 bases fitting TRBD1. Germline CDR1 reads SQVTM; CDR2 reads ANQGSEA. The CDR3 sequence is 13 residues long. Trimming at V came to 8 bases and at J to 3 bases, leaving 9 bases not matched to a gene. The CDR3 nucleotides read TGCAGCACAAGGGGGCAGGGCTACACTGAAGCTTTCTTT. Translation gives CSTRGQGYTEAFF.

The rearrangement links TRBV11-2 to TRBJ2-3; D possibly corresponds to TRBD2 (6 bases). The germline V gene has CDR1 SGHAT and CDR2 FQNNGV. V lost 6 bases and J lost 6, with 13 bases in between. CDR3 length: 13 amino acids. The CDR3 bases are TGTGCCAGCAGAGGCCGGGAGCCCGATACGCAGTATTTT. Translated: CASRGREPDTQYF.

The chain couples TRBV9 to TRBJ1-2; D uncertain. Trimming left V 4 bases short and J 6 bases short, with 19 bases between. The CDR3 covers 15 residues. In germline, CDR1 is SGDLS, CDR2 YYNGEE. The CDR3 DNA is TGTGCCAGCAGCACGTACGGCGGCAGAGGCGATGGCTACACCTTC. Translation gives CASSTYGGRGDGYTF. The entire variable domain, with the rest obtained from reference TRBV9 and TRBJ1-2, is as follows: DSGVTQTPKHLITATGQRVTLRCSPRSGDLSVYWYQQSLDQGLQFLIQYYNGEERAKGNILERFSAQQFPDLHSELNLSSLELGDSALYFCASSTYGGRGDGYTFGSGTRLTVV.

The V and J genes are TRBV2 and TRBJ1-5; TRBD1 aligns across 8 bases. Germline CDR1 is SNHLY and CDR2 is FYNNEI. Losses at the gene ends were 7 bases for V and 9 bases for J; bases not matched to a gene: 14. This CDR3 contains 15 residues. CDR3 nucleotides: TGTGCCAGCACGTCAGGGGGCGACATATTGGGGCCCCAGCATTTT. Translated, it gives CASTSGGDILGPQHF.

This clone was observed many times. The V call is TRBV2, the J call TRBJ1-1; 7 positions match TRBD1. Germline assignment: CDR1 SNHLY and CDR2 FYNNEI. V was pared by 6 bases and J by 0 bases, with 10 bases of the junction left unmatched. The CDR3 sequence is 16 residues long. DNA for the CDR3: TGTGCCAGCAGAAGGGGACAGTCCACAATGAACACTGAAGCTTTCTTT. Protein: CASRRGQSTMNTEAFF.

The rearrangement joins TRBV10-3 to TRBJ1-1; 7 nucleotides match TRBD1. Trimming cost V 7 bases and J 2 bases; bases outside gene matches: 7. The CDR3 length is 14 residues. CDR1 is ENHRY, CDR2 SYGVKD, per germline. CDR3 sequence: CAITPGGRNTEAFF. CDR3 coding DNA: TGTGCCATCACCCCAGGGGGTCGAAACACTGAAGCTTTCTTT.

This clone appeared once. DNA for the CDR3: TGCGCCAGCAGCCCTACCTCGGGACACAACACCGGGGAGCTGTTTTTT. This codes for CASSPTSGHNTGELFF. The chain couples TRBV5-1 to TRBJ2-2; TRBD1 might be the D (6 bases). CDR1 is SGHRS, CDR2 YFSETQ, per germline. The CDR3 runs to 16 residues. V lost 4 bases and J lost 2, with 15 bases in between.

The DNA of the CDR3 is TGTGCCAGCAGCTTAGACAGGGCTGCAACTAATGAAAAACTGTTTTTT. This sequence encodes CASSLDRAATNEKLFF. The chain uses TRBV7-6 and TRBJ1-4, with D possibly being TRBD1 (6 bases). With 1 base removed from V and 0 bases from J, the gap between germline ends came to 9 bases. CDR3 length: 16 residues. Germline V gene data show CDR1 as SGHVS and CDR2 as FNYEAQ.

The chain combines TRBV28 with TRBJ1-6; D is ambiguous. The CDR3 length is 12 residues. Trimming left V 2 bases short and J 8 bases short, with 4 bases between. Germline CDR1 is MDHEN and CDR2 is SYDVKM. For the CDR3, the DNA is TGTGCCAGCAGTTTAACGGATTCACCCCTCCACTTT. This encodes CASSLTDSPLHF.

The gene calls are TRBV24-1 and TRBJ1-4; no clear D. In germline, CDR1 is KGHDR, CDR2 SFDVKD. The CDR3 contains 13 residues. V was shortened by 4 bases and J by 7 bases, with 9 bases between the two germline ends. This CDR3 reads CATSEGLSEKLFF. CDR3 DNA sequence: TGTGCCACCAGTGAGGGCCTTAGTGAAAAACTGTTTTTT.

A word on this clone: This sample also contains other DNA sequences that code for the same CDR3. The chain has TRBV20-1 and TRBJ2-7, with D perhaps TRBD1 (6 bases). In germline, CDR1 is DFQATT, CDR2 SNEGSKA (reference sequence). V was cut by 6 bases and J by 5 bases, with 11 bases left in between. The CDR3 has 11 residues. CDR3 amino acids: CSARAGDEQYF. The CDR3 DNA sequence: TGCAGTGCCCGAGCAGGGGACGAGCAGTACTTC.

CDR3 in amino acids: CASSRGTSVGYEQYF. The CDR3, as DNA: TGTGCCAGCAGCCGCGGGACTAGCGTAGGCTACGAGCAGTACTTC. This chain uses TRBV6-2 or TRBV6-3 with TRBJ2-7; 10 bases align to TRBD2. The J segment lost 3 bases and the V segment lost 6 bases, leaving 8 bases of the junction unmatched. Germline V gene sequence: CDR1 MNHEY, CDR2 SVGEGT. The CDR3 sequence is 15 residues long.

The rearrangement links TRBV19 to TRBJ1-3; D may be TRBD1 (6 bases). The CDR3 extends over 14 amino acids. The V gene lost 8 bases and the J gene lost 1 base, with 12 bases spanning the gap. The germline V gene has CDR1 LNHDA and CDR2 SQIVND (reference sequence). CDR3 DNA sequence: TGTGCCAGTGTGGCAGGGGCGTCTGGAAACACCATATATTTT. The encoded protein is CASVAGASGNTIYF.

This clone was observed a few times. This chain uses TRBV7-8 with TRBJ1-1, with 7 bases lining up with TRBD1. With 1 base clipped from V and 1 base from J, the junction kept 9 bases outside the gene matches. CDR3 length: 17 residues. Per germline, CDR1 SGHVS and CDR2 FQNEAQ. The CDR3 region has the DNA TGTGCCAGCAGCTTAGGGGTCCCGACAGGGAGGAACACTGAAGCTTTCTTT. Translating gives CASSLGVPTGRNTEAFF.

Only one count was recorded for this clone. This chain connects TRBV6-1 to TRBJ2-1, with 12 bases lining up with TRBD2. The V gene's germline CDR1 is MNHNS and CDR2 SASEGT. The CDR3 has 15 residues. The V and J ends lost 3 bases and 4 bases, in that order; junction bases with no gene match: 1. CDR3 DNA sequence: TGTGCCAGCAGTGAGACTAGCGGGAGATACAATGAGCAGTTCTTC. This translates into CASSETSGRYNEQFF.

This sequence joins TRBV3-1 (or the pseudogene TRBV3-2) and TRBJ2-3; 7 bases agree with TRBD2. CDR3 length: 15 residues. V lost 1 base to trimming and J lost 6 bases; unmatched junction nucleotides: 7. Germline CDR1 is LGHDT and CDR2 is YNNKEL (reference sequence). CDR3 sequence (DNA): TGTGCCAGCAGCCAAGTGCGGGGGACCGGGGATACGCAGTATTTT. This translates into CASSQVRGTGDTQYF.

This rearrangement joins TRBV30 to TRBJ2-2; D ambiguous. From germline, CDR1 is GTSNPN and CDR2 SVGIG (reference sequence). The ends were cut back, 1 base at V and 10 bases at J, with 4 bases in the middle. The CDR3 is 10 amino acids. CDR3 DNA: TGTGCCTGGAGTGATATGGAGCTGTTTTTT. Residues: CAWSDMELFF.

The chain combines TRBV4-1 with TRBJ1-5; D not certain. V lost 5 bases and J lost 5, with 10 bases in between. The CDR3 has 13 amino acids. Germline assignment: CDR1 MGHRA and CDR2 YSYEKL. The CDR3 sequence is CASSAGLDQPQHF. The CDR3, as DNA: TGCGCCAGCAGCGCTGGCCTGGATCAGCCCCAGCATTTT.

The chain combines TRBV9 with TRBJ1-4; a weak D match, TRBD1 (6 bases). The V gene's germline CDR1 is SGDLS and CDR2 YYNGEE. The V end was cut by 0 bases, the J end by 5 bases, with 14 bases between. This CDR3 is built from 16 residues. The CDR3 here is CASSVAAVQGNEKLFF. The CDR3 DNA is TGTGCCAGCAGCGTAGCTGCGGTTCAGGGGAATGAAAAACTGTTTTTT.